This T cell receptor (beta chain) was documented in a study of identifying expanded T cells in peripheral blood. Study-level points and caveats: Differentially abundant clones: roughly 1.3 between replicates, around 17 at approximately two weeks, more than 18 at four.

V was clipped by 2 bases and J by 3 bases, with 7 bases between them. CDR1 and CDR2 from the germline V gene are SQVTM and ANQGSEA. The CDR3 spans 12 residues. The method was immunoSEQ multiplex PCR; TCRdb's version includes in-frame clones alone and lacks a portion of them. This sample has around 84,000 clones, with roughly 90% found just once. This clone was counted only a few times. Its antigen is unknown. The sequence derives from a person aged 18 to 75 in good health. The specimen sequenced was blood. This sequence joins TRBV29-1 and TRBJ1-2, with D uncertain. CDR3 sequence reads: CSVEREDYGYTF. The CDR3 bases are TGCAGCGTTGAAAGGGAGGACTATGGCTACACCTTC.